The clone carrying this T cell receptor beta chain showed up just once. Repertoires were generated with immunoSEQ multiplex PCR, while TCRdb's copy carries only in-frame clones and drops some. The data show around 20,000 clones, approximately 95% seen once. The data belong to a study of graft-versus-host responses after intestinal transplantation. The V end lost 5 bases, the J end lost 2 bases, and 5 bases lay between the germline ends. The CDR3 totals 12 residues. Germline values: CDR1 SGHVS, CDR2 FQNEAQ. The sample was PBMCs, taken 23 days after intestinal transplant. The rearrangement links TRBV7-8 to TRBJ2-3; D gene ambiguous. The source of this sequence is a human patient who received an intestinal transplant, so some T cells may come from the graft donor. For the CDR3, the DNA is TGTGCCAGCAGCCTCTCCACAGATACGCAGTATTTT. This codes for CASSLSTDTQYF.